This record concerns one T cell receptor (beta chain) sequence. The antigen remains unidentified. The sample is drawn from a study of CXCR3-negative and CXCR3-positive naive CD8 T cells. Germline V gene lookup returns CDR1 SGHAT and CDR2 FQNNGV. CDR3 length equals 17 residues. Study-level points and caveats: Partial loss of CXCR3 expression followed cryopreservation; most assays used fresh PBMCs.

Through 5' RACE with UMI labels, the TRB cDNA libraries were prepared. TCRdb reprocessed the 5' RACE reads and stores each CDR3 protein as one record, lacking DNA. This listing includes fewer than 55,000 distinct CDR3 sequences. The clonotype was recovered from a human donor in good health. Some clones in this sample may be carry-over from other donors' samples. The chain employs TRBV11-2 and TRBJ2-7. The sequenced material came from naive CXCR3- CD8+ T cells from blood. Subset indicated: CD45RO-CCR7+CD27+CD95- naive CD8+ T cells lacking CXCR3 (TNR3-). The CDR3 sequence is CASSFHLQQQHSYEQYF. Variable domain in full (rest from reference TRBV11-2 and TRBJ2-7): EAGVAQSPRYKIIEKRQSVAFWCNPISGHATLYWYQQILGQGPKLLIQFQNNGVVDDSQLPKDRFSAERLKGVDSTLKIQPAKLEDSAVYLCASSFHLQQQHSYEQYFGPGTRLTVT.